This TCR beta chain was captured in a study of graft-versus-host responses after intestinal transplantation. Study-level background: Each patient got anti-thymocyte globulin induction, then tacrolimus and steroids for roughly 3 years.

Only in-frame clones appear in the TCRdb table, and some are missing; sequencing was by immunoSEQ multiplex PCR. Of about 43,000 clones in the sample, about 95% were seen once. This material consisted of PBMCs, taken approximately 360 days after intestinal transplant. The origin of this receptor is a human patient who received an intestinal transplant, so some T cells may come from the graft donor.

The CDR3: CASSVGEGRHNSPLHF. In DNA, the CDR3 is TGTGCCAGCAGCGTAGGAGAGGGGAGACATAATTCACCCCTCCACTTT. The rearrangement links TRBV9 to TRBJ1-6, with a weak D call TRBD1 (5 bases). The germline CDR1 and CDR2 sequences are SGDLS and YYNGEE. Trimming cost V 0 bases and J 5 bases, with 12 bases left between them. The length of the CDR3 is 16 residues.